Shown below are 31 T cell receptor beta chains from a single sample sequenced in a study of T cell responses to AZD1222 COVID-19 vaccine. Sequenced by immunoSEQ multiplex PCR; TCRdb stores in-frame clones only, minus some. The sample includes around 100,000 clones, around 90% seen only once; the top ten take around 1.7%. The sample in question was peripheral blood, obtained on day 0 of AZD1222 vaccination. These TCRs come from an adult in good health.

This clone has only one observation. The chain links TRBV21-1 to TRBJ1-1. TRBV21-1 is assigned pseudogene status. The CDR3 consists of 14 residues. CDR3 loop: CASSKRAANTEAFF. DNA for the CDR3: TGTGCCAGCAGCAAACGGGCAGCGAACACTGAAGCTTTCTTT.

The CDR3 sequence is CASSLDEPQHF. Written as DNA, the CDR3 is TGTGCCAGCAGTTTGGATGAGCCCCAGCATTTT. J is TRBJ1-5 and V is TRBV12-3 or TRBV12-4; D unclear. V lost 3 bases to trimming and J lost 8 bases, with 5 bases between them. The CDR3 has 11 residues.

This chain joins TRBV18 and TRBJ1-3; D may be TRBD1 (6 bases). The CDR3 consists of 14 residues. CDR1 and CDR2 (germline): KGHSH, LQKENI. V lost 10 bases, J lost 0 bases, and 13 bases lay in between. CDR3: CATPDSLSGNTIYF. As DNA, the CDR3 is TGTGCCACCCCGGACAGTCTCTCTGGAAACACCATATATTTT.

This chain uses TRBV11-2 with TRBJ1-2; TRBD1 matches at 12 bases. Germline trimming cut 4 bases from V and 4 bases from J; bases unmatched to any gene: 13. This CDR3 is 18 amino acids long. Per germline, CDR1 SGHAT and CDR2 FQNNGV. Written as DNA, the CDR3 is TGTGCCAGCAGCTCCGTAGGCCGGGACAGGGGGCTTGGCTATGGCTACACCTTC. This encodes CASSSVGRDRGLGYGYTF.

The chain has TRBV6-5 and TRBJ2-3; a weak D match, TRBD2 (5 bases). V was cut by 11 bases and J by 2 bases, with 14 bases left in between. Germline CDR1 is MNHEY and CDR2 is SVGAGI. This CDR3 spans 13 amino acids. CDR3 residues: CAGAGIHTDTQYF. DNA of the CDR3: TGTGCCGGAGCCGGGATACACACAGATACGCAGTATTTT.

This clone was seen a few times. CDR3 amino acids: CASSLFSLVGGRNQPQHF. DNA for the CDR3: TGTGCCAGCAGTTTATTCAGCCTTGTCGGGGGGCGCAATCAGCCCCAGCATTTT. The V gene is TRBV28, the J gene TRBJ1-5; TRBD1 is a possible D gene (6 bases). The V gene's germline CDR1 is MDHEN and CDR2 SYDVKM. Deletions cut 1 base from V and 2 bases from J, with 18 bases between. The CDR3 runs 18 residues.

This clone was counted only a few times. The rearrangement uses TRBV18 and TRBJ1-2; no clear D gene. CDR3 length: 15 amino acids. Germline lookup yields CDR1 KGHSH and CDR2 LQKENI. V was shortened by 2 bases and J by 1 base, with 11 bases between the two germline ends. The CDR3 here is CASSPETSLNYGYTF. DNA of the CDR3: TGTGCCAGCTCACCAGAGACATCCCTTAACTATGGCTACACCTTC.

CDR3 nucleotide sequence: TGTGCCAGTAGTATGCATGGACTAGCGGGAGGTAATGAGCAGTTCTTC. This translates into CASSMHGLAGGNEQFF. The J gene is TRBJ2-1, the V gene TRBV19; 14 nucleotides align to TRBD2. CDR1 is LNHDA and CDR2 is SQIVND in the germline V gene (reference sequence). The V and J ends lost 3 bases and 7 bases, in that order; junction bases with no gene match: 5. This CDR3 is built from 16 residues.

V usage is TRBV6-5 and J usage is TRBJ1-6; tentative D call: TRBD1 (6 bases). The CDR3 contains 13 residues. V shed 6 bases and J shed 9 bases, with 12 bases lying between them. CDR1 and CDR2 from the germline V gene are MNHEY and SVGAGI. The CDR3 bases are TGTGCCAGCAGGAACAGGGAGTCTTCACCCCTCCACTTT. It translates to CASRNRESSPLHF.

This clone was picked up a small number of times. V usage is TRBV28 and J usage is TRBJ1-3, with D unclear. The germline V and J ends were trimmed by 8 bases and 0 bases, with 5 bases remaining between them. The CDR3 totals 12 residues. CDR1 is MDHEN, CDR2 SYDVKM, per germline. CDR3 protein: CASLNSGNTIYF. The CDR3 DNA reads TGTGCCAGCCTAAACTCTGGAAACACCATATATTTT.

This chain uses TRBV12-3 or TRBV12-4 with TRBJ1-6; D not certain. This CDR3 spans 12 amino acids. The V gene lost 7 bases and the J gene lost 3 bases, with 4 bases spanning the gap. As DNA, the CDR3 is TGTGCCAGCAATAACTATAATTCACCCCTCCACTTT. Protein product: CASNNYNSPLHF.

The chain uses TRBV28 and TRBJ2-2; the match to TRBD2 covers 8 bases. Germline V gene lookup returns CDR1 MDHEN and CDR2 SYDVKM. V shed 7 bases, J shed 4 bases, and the junction held 11 bases outside the gene matches. The CDR3 consists of 16 residues. The CDR3 region is CASNKGREGPTGELFF. DNA of the CDR3: TGTGCCAGCAACAAGGGCCGGGAGGGTCCCACCGGGGAGCTGTTTTTT.

The rearrangement links TRBV28 to TRBJ1-2; D perhaps matches TRBD1 (5 bases). The CDR3 covers 17 residues. Trimming took off 5 bases at V and 2 bases at J, with 21 bases between the two ends. Looked up from germline, CDR1 is MDHEN and CDR2 is SYDVKM. The CDR3 nucleotides are TGTGCCAGCAGTCCACCCAGGGCAGCGGGGAAAAACTATGGCTACACCTTC. Encoded protein: CASSPPRAAGKNYGYTF.

This chain uses TRBV10-2 with TRBJ1-4; TRBD1 aligns across 7 bases. The length of the CDR3 is 14 residues. Germline-derived CDR1 and CDR2 are WSHSY and SAAADI. V shed 8 bases and J 0 bases; nucleotides not matched to a gene: 3. The CDR3 DNA follows: TGCGCCAGCCCCGGGACAGCAACTAATGAAAAACTGTTTTTT. Amino acids: CASPGTATNEKLFF.

This chain links TRBV30 with TRBJ2-1; D gene uncertain. Trimming pared 0 bases from V and 4 bases from J, leaving 4 bases between. The CDR3 runs 12 residues. The germline V gene has CDR1 GTSNPN and CDR2 SVGIG (reference sequence). The CDR3 sequence is CAWSVLYNEQFF. Here the CDR3 DNA reads TGTGCCTGGAGTGTACTGTACAATGAGCAGTTCTTC.

V usage is TRBV30 and J usage is TRBJ1-1; no clear D gene. CDR1 is GTSNPN, CDR2 SVGIG, per germline (reference sequence). The CDR3 runs to 11 residues. Trimming stripped 4 bases from V and 5 bases from J, with 8 bases between. The CDR3 is CAWTGVTEAFF. The CDR3 DNA reads as TGTGCCTGGACTGGGGTGACTGAAGCTTTCTTT.

The rearrangement joins TRBV28 to TRBJ2-2; perhaps TRBD2 as D (7 bases). The CDR3 has 13 amino acids. V was clipped by 5 bases and J by 6 bases, with 10 bases between them. Germline loops: CDR1 MDHEN, CDR2 SYDVKM. The CDR3 DNA reads TGTGCCAGCAGTCGGGGGGCGCCCGGGGAGCTGTTTTTT. It codes for CASSRGAPGELFF.

The chain combines TRBV18 with TRBJ1-5; 8 bases align to TRBD1. With V trimmed by 2 bases and J by 5 bases, 2 bases remained unmatched. The germline V gene has CDR1 KGHSH and CDR2 LQKENI. The CDR3 runs 14 residues. The CDR3, as DNA: TGTGCCAGCTCACCAGGGGACAGGTATCAGCCCCAGCATTTT. Its protein product is CASSPGDRYQPQHF.

The chain links TRBV19 to TRBJ1-2; D not resolved. The germline CDR1 and CDR2 sequences are LNHDA and SQIVND (reference sequence). The CDR3 consists of 11 residues. V lost 5 bases and J lost 5, with 6 bases in between. CDR3 sequence: CASSGLYGYTF. DNA of the CDR3: TGTGCCAGTAGTGGACTTTATGGCTACACCTTC.

This rearrangement joins TRBV5-4 to TRBJ2-7, with D possibly TRBD1 on 6 matching bases. CDR1 is SGHNT and CDR2 is YYREEE in the germline V gene (reference sequence). Trimming cost V 4 bases and J 2 bases, with 10 bases left between them. The CDR3 runs to 13 residues. The CDR3 spells CASSPGQTYEQYF. The CDR3 coding sequence is TGTGCCAGCAGCCCGGGACAAACCTACGAGCAGTACTTC.

The genes are TRBV11-2 and TRBJ1-5; D not resolved. This CDR3 has 13 amino acids. Per the germline V gene, CDR1 is SGHAT and CDR2 is FQNNGV. V gave up 5 bases and J gave up 4 bases, with 9 bases separating them. The CDR3 nucleotides read TGTGCCAGCAGCATGGACCTAAATCAGCCCCAGCATTTT. Protein: CASSMDLNQPQHF.

The rearrangement links TRBV3-1 (or the pseudogene TRBV3-2) to TRBJ2-3; 7 bases match TRBD2. This CDR3 contains 17 residues. CDR1 and CDR2 from the germline V gene are LGHDT and YNNKEL (reference sequence). V was pared by 1 base and J by 3 bases, with 10 bases of the junction left unmatched. In DNA, the CDR3 is TGTGCCAGCAGCCAAGTGTCTAGCAGCGGGGCAACAGATACGCAGTATTTT. It yields the protein CASSQVSSSGATDTQYF.

The chain uses TRBV28 and TRBJ1-5; possible D gene TRBD1, 5 bases. Looked up from germline, CDR1 is MDHEN and CDR2 is SYDVKM. The CDR3 is made up of 15 amino acids. The germline V and J ends were trimmed by 5 bases and 4 bases, with 15 bases remaining between them. CDR3: CASSRPGQGNQPQHF. In DNA form, the CDR3 reads TGTGCCAGCAGTCGCCCCGGACAAGGAAATCAGCCCCAGCATTTT.

The chain carries TRBV5-4 and TRBJ1-1; D gene ambiguous. Germline loops: CDR1 SGHNT, CDR2 YYREEE (reference sequence). The CDR3 extends over 14 amino acids. Trimming removed 1 base at V and 2 bases at J, with 9 bases between. CDR3 bases: TGTGCCAGCAGCTTGCGTCCCGAAAACACTGAAGCTTTCTTT. Encoded protein: CASSLRPENTEAFF.

V gene TRBV11-2 combines with J gene TRBJ2-7, with TRBD1 matching 7 bases. The CDR3 contains 13 residues. Germline CDR1 is SGHAT and CDR2 is FQNNGV. The V segment lost 4 bases and the J segment 3 bases; nucleotides outside the gene matches: 3. The DNA of the CDR3 is TGTGCCAGCAGCTATCGGGACAGCTACGAGCAGTACTTC. Its protein is CASSYRDSYEQYF.

The chain employs TRBV20-1 and TRBJ2-7; no definite D call. Germline lookup yields CDR1 DFQATT and CDR2 SNEGSKA (reference sequence). V lost 4 bases and J lost 5, with 9 bases in between. CDR3 size: 11 residues. The CDR3 DNA reads TGCAGTGCTAAGAGGTTGGACGAGCAGTACTTC. This translates into CSAKRLDEQYF.

V is TRBV28 and J is TRBJ2-1; D is undetermined. The CDR3 length is 14 residues. Per germline, CDR1 MDHEN and CDR2 SYDVKM. The V end was cut by 3 bases, the J end by 1 base, with 7 bases between. The CDR3 here is CASSFGRSYNEQFF. In nucleotides, the CDR3 is TGTGCCAGCAGTTTTGGCAGGTCCTACAATGAGCAGTTCTTC.

The CDR3 DNA is TGTGCCAGCAGCCAAGATGAGACAGGTCTAAACCTAGCCAAAAACATTCAGTACTTC. Encoded protein: CASSQDETGLNLAKNIQYF. V is TRBV14 and J is TRBJ2-4; a weak D match, TRBD1 (6 bases). From germline, CDR1 is SGHDN and CDR2 FVKESK. V lost 0 bases and J lost 0, with 18 bases in between. This CDR3 region has 19 residues.

This clone was detected only once. The chain combines TRBV7-2 with TRBJ2-3; weak D call: TRBD2 (6 bases). Germline values: CDR1 SGHTA, CDR2 FQGNSA. The CDR3 contains 12 residues. V shed 5 bases and J shed 14 bases, with 17 bases lying between them. The CDR3 loop reads CASSPIPGVPYF. DNA of the CDR3: TGTGCCAGCAGCCCGATACCGGGAGTCCCGTATTTT.

A word on this clone: It is likely a read error: a sequence one base away is far more abundant. The V call is TRBV11-2, the J call TRBJ2-1; 10 nucleotides agree with TRBD2. The CDR3 totals 15 residues. V trimming: 3 bases; J trimming: 4 bases; junction bases outside the gene matches: 3. Germline assignment: CDR1 SGHAT and CDR2 FQNNGV. The CDR3 region is CASSFLAGEYNEQFF. CDR3 coding DNA: TGTGCCAGCAGCTTCCTAGCGGGAGAGTACAATGAGCAGTTCTTC.

V usage is TRBV6-6 and J usage is TRBJ2-7, with a weak D call TRBD2 (6 bases). Between the trimmed V and J ends, which lost 2 bases and 3 bases, there was a span of 14 bases. Germline CDR1 is MNHNY and CDR2 is SVGAGI (reference sequence). CDR3 length: 15 residues. The DNA for the CDR3 is TGTGCCAGCAGTTACCCCCCAGCGGGCAGCTACGAGCAGTACTTC. This sequence encodes CASSYPPAGSYEQYF.